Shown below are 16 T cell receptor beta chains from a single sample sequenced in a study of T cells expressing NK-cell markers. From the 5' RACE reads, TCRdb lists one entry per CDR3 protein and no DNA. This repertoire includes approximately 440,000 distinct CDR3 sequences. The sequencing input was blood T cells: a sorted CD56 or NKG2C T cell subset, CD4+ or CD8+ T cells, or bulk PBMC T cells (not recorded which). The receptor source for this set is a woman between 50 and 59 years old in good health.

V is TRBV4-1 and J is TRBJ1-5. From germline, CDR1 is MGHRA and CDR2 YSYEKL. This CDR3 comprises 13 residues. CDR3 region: CASSQERRQPQHF.

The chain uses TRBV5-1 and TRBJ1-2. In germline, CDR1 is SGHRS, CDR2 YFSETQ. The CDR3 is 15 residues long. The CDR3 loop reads CASSLGRAGIGGYTF. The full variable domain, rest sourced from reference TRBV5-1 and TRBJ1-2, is KAGVTQTPRYLIKTRGQQVTLSCSPISGHRSVSWYQQTPGQGLQFLFEYFSETQRNKGNFPGRFSGRQFSNSRSEMNVSTLELGDSALYLCASSLGRAGIGGYTFGSGTRLTVV.

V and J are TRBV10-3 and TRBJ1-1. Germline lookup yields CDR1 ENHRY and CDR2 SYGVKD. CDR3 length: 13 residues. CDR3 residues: CAISEGTRGEAFF.

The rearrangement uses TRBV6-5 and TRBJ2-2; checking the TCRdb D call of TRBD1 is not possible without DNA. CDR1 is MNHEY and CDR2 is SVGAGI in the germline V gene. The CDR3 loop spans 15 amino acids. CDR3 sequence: CASSKTGSHTGELFF.

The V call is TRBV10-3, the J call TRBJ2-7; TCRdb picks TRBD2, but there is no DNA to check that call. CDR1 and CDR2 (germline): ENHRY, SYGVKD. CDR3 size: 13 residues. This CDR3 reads CAIRGTDAYEQYF.

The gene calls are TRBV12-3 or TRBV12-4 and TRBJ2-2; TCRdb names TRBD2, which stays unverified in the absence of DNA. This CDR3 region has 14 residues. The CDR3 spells CASSSYRQNGELFF.

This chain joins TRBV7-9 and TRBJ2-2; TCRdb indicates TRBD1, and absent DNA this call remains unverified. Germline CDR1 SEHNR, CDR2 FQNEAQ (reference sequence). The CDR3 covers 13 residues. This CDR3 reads CASSTGFTGELFF.

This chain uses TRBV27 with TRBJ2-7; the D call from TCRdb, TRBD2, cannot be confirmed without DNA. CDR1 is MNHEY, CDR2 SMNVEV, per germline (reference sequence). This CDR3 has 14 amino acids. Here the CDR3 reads CASSEREGLYEQYF.

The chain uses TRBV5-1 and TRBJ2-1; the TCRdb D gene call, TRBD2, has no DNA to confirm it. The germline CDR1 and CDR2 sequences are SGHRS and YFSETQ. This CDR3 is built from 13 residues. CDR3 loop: CASSREGTNEQFF.

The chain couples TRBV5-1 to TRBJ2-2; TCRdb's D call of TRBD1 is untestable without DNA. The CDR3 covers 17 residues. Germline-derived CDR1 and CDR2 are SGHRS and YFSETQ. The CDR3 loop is CASSLEGKKGPGGELFF.

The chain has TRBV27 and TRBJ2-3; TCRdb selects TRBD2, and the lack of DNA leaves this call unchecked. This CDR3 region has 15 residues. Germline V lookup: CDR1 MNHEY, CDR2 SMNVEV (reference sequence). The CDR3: CASSLTTSGTDTQYF.

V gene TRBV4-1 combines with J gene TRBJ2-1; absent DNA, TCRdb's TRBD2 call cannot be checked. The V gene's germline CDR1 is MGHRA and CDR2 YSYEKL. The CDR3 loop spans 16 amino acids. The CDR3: CASSQVGQRSYNEQFF.

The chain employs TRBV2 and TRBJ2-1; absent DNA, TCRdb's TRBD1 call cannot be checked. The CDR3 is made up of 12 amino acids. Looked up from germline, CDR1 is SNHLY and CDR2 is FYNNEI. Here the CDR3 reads CASGTLSNEQFF.

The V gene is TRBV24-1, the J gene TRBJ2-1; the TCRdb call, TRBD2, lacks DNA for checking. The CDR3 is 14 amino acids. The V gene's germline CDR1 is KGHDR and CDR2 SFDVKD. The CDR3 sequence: CATSPSGRRNEQFF.

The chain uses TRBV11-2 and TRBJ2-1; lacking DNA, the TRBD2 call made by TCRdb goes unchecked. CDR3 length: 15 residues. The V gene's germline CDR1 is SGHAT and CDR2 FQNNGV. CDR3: CASSLVQLESYEQFF.

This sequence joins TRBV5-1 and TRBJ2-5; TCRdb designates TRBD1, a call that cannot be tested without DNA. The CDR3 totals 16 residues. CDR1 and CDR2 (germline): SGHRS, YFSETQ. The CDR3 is CASSMGGTNEGETQYF.